The clone carrying this TCR beta chain was counted a single time. Its specificity is not known. The data were taken from a study of cytomegalovirus exposure and HLA in healthy donors. Study-level findings and limits: Later analysis placed DRB1 highest and HLA-C lowest in TCR association rates, which differed by HLA locus. Later analysis identified several of the most significant clusters that appeared linked to common viral pathogens.

Use of 60 Vbeta and 13 Jbeta primers characterized the PCR. Generated by immunoSEQ multiplex PCR, the TCRdb table keeps only in-frame clones and is missing some. The sample lists about 140,000 clones; about 80% were seen once. Trimming shortened V by 1 base and J by 7 bases, and 18 bases separated the two germline ends. Germline values: CDR1 SGHAT, CDR2 FQNNGV. The CDR3 contains 16 residues. The TCR originated in a middle-aged woman in good health and CMV-seronegative. The chain recombines TRBV11-2 with TRBJ2-3; the D gene is possibly TRBD2 (7 bases). Sequenced: PBMCs. The CDR3 protein is CASSLGFMSGTNTQYF. The DNA for the CDR3 is TGTGCCAGCAGCTTAGGGTTTATGAGCGGGACAAATACGCAGTATTTT.